The rows below give T cell receptor beta chains drawn from one sample of a study of shared clonotypes between healthy human individuals. The data were produced by immunoSEQ multiplex PCR, yet TCRdb's version contains in-frame clones alone and is incomplete. This table has 2 million to 2.5 million clones, 80% to 95% appearing once. The sample was naive CD4+ T cells from PBMCs. These receptors were collected from a man between 18 and 35 years old in good health. Some clones in this sample may be carry-over from other donors' samples. CDR3s include the opening cysteine and the closing phenylalanine or tryptophan. The D gene is left open where the match is weak. Not all rows give a size; the values are once, few, many and, for expanded clones, a class.

clone size,J gene,D gene,V gene,CDR3 protein,CDR3 DNA
.,TRBJ1-5,TRBD1,TRBV15,CATSGKTGDSNQPQHF,TGTGCCACCAGCGGAAAGACAGGGGATAGCAATCAGCCCCAGCATTTT
.,TRBJ2-1,TRBD2,TRBV7-6,CASSSGTRTYNEQFF,TGTGCCAGCAGCTCCGGGACTAGGACCTACAATGAGCAGTTCTTC
.,TRBJ2-1,.,TRBV19,CASRKQEWDEQFF,TGTGCCAGTAGAAAACAGGAATGGGATGAGCAGTTCTTC
.,TRBJ2-2,TRBD2,TRBV5-4,CASSLRSSGRTGELFF,TGTGCCAGCAGCTTGCGTAGTAGCGGGAGAACCGGGGAGCTGTTTTTT
.,TRBJ2-5,.,TRBV20-1,CSAKGQETQYF,TGCAGTGCTAAAGGGCAAGAGACCCAGTACTTC
.,TRBJ2-2,TRBD1,TRBV29-1,CSGVEPGQGRTGELFF,TGCAGCGGCGTCGAACCGGGACAGGGGAGAACCGGGGAGCTGTTTTTT
.,TRBJ1-1,.,TRBV6-1,CASPGPLTEAFF,TGTGCCAGCCCGGGACCCCTCACTGAAGCTTTCTTT
.,TRBJ2-7,TRBD2,TRBV10-3,CATTSTSGSDEQYF,TGTGCCACAACAAGCACTAGCGGGAGCGACGAGCAGTACTTC
.,TRBJ1-4,.,TRBV15,CATSRVRVDNEKLFF,TGTGCCACCAGCAGAGTGAGGGTAGATAATGAAAAACTGTTTTTT
.,TRBJ2-1,TRBD1,TRBV6-4,CASSGQGGDEQFF,TGTGCCAGCAGTGGACAGGGGGGTGATGAGCAGTTCTTC
.,TRBJ2-2,.,TRBV11-2,CASSLVVPGELFF,TGTGCCAGCAGCTTAGTGGTCCCTGGGGAGCTGTTTTTT
.,TRBJ2-1,TRBD2,TRBV5-1,CASSSALGSGTRNEQFF,TGCGCCAGCAGCTCCGCCTTGGGTAGCGGGACGAGGAATGAGCAGTTCTTC
.,TRBJ2-2,.,TRBV6-5,CASSYGPPPTGELFF,TGTGCCAGCAGTTACGGTCCTCCCCCCACCGGGGAGCTGTTTTTT
.,TRBJ2-5,.,TRBV10-3,CAIRGSELGAQYF,TGTGCCATCAGGGGGTCCGAATTGGGAGCCCAGTACTTC
.,TRBJ2-1,.,TRBV9,CASSVGSRPSLNEQFF,TGTGCCAGCAGCGTAGGGAGCCGACCTAGCCTAAATGAGCAGTTCTTC
.,TRBJ1-1,.,TRBV10-3,CASTGLNTEAFF,TGTGCCAGTACAGGGTTAAACACTGAAGCTTTCTTT
.,TRBJ2-2,TRBD2,TRBV7-2,CASSSSGTITGELFF,TGTGCCAGCAGCAGTAGCGGGACCATAACCGGGGAGCTGTTTTTT
.,TRBJ2-7,.,TRBV2,CASSLVWGAGDEQYF,TGTGCCAGCAGTTTGGTGTGGGGCGCCGGCGACGAGCAGTACTTC
once,TRBJ2-3,.,TRBV19,CASSIGGRSVVTDTQYF,TGTGCCAGTAGTATCGGCGGCAGGTCGGTAGTTACAGATACGCAGTATTTT
.,TRBJ1-4,.,TRBV11-2,CASSFMAANEKLFF,TGTGCCAGCAGCTTTATGGCTGCTAATGAAAAACTGTTTTTT
.,TRBJ2-7,TRBD1,TRBV6-1,CASSRTGIYDEQYF,TGTGCCAGCAGTCGGACAGGGATTTATGACGAGCAGTACTTC
.,TRBJ2-7,.,TRBV19,CASSRQGPYEQYF,TGTGCCAGTAGTAGACAAGGGCCCTACGAGCAGTACTTC
.,TRBJ2-5,.,TRBV29-1,CSVSGPPETQYF,TGCAGCGTTAGTGGACCGCCCGAGACCCAGTACTTC
.,TRBJ2-7,.,TRBV11-2,CASSPRGREYLSEQYF,TGTGCCAGCAGTCCCCGGGGGCGGGAGTATTTGTCCGAGCAGTACTTC
.,TRBJ2-5,.,TRBV30,CAWSGEETQYF,TGTGCCTGGAGTGGCGAAGAGACCCAGTACTTC
few,TRBJ1-1,.,TRBV30,CAWSVGGNTEAFF,TGTGCCTGGAGTGTAGGGGGAAACACTGAAGCTTTCTTT
.,TRBJ1-1,.,TRBV7-3,CASSSTGFTEAFF,TGTGCCAGCAGCTCGACAGGTTTCACTGAAGCTTTCTTT
.,TRBJ2-2,.,TRBV4-2,CASSQESSPGELFF,TGTGCCAGCAGCCAAGAATCAAGCCCCGGGGAGCTGTTTTTT
.,TRBJ1-1,.,TRBV25-1,CASSRTVNTEAFF,TGTGCCAGCAGCCGGACCGTGAACACTGAAGCTTTCTTT
.,TRBJ1-2,.,TRBV30,CAWSENTIGRGGYTF,TGTGCCTGGAGTGAAAACACCATCGGTCGGGGCGGCTACACCTTC
.,TRBJ2-7,.,TRBV18,CASSPPRTLGNEQYF,TGTGCCAGCTCACCCCCTCGGACACTGGGGAACGAGCAGTACTTC
.,TRBJ2-3,TRBD2,TRBV29-1,CSAGGLARTDTQYF,TGCAGCGCTGGGGGACTAGCTCGCACAGATACGCAGTATTTT
.,TRBJ1-2,.,TRBV7-2,CASSLVASLNYGYTF,TGTGCCAGCAGCTTAGTAGCCAGCCTTAACTATGGCTACACCTTC
.,TRBJ2-1,TRBD2,TRBV6-5,CATLAVSYNEQFF,TGTGCCACACTAGCGGTTAGTTACAATGAGCAGTTCTTC
once,TRBJ2-5,.,TRBV12-1,CASSFGLAGGQETQYF,TGTGCCAGCAGCTTTGGGCTAGCGGGAGGCCAAGAGACCCAGTACTTC
.,TRBJ2-3,.,TRBV9,CASSVQGFDTDTQYF,TGTGCCAGCAGCGTACAGGGGTTTGACACAGATACGCAGTATTTT
.,TRBJ2-7,TRBD2,TRBV27,CASSSALAGAGEQYF,TGTGCCAGCAGTTCTGCCCTAGCGGGCGCCGGGGAGCAGTACTTC
.,TRBJ2-7,.,TRBV9,CASSVGSLRAYEQYF,TGTGCCAGCAGCGTAGGATCCTTGAGGGCGTACGAGCAGTACTTC
.,TRBJ2-7,TRBD1,TRBV29-1,CSVPRDRDYEQYF,TGCAGCGTCCCGCGGGACAGGGACTACGAGCAGTACTTC
.,TRBJ2-7,TRBD1,TRBV7-9,CASSLLGQGIDEQYF,TGTGCCAGCAGCTTACTAGGACAGGGTATAGACGAGCAGTACTTC
.,TRBJ2-3,.,TRBV7-9,CASSLAGVTDTQYF,TGTGCCAGCAGCTTAGCAGGGGTTACAGATACGCAGTATTTT
.,TRBJ2-5,TRBD2,TRBV4-1,CASSHRTSGSGYRETQYF,TGCGCCAGCAGCCATCGGACTAGCGGGAGTGGGTATAGAGAGACCCAGTACTTC
.,TRBJ2-1,TRBD2,TRBV5-1,CASSLDLLAAYNEQFF,TGCGCCAGCAGCTTGGACTTACTAGCGGCCTACAATGAGCAGTTCTTC
.,TRBJ2-1,.,TRBV6-5,CASSGRDFYNEQFF,TGTGCCAGCAGTGGCCGGGACTTTTACAATGAGCAGTTCTTC
.,TRBJ2-1,.,TRBV4-2,CASSQDLSGSYNEQFF,TGTGCCAGCAGCCAAGACTTGTCCGGCTCCTACAATGAGCAGTTCTTC